Shown below are 10 T cell receptor beta chains from a single sample sequenced in a study of blood T cell repertoires in COVID-19. TCRdb's table, derived via immunoSEQ multiplex PCR, lists solely in-frame clones and lacks some. Of about 70,000 clones listed, around 83% were seen once; the top ten hold approximately 7%. The sample comprised peripheral blood. The receptor source for this set is a man aged 30 to 39 with COVID-19, enrolled during active disease.

In this sample, this clone turned up once. V gene TRBV30 combines with J gene TRBJ2-1; D is possibly TRBD2 (5 bases). Trimming shortened V by 3 bases and J by 4 bases, and 16 bases separated the two germline ends. The CDR3 has 15 residues. Germline CDR1 reads GTSNPN; CDR2 reads SVGIG (reference sequence). The CDR3 nucleotides read TGTGCCTGGAGCCCTAAGGGCGGACTGTACAATGAGCAGTTCTTC. Its protein product is CAWSPKGGLYNEQFF.

This clone has a handful of counts. At one boundary the junction diverges from the germline segment, which might be a read error. The rearrangement links TRBV2 to TRBJ2-2; 7 nucleotides line up with TRBD1. Germline CDR1 reads SNHLY; CDR2 reads FYNNEI. CDR3 size: 14 residues. The CDR3 bases are TGTGCCAGCAGACCGGGACAGCCCACCCGGGAGCTGTTTTTT. It yields the protein CASRPGQPTRELFF.

The chain has TRBV7-3 and TRBJ2-1; D not certain. Trimming removed 1 base at V and 10 bases at J, with 11 bases between. Germline assignment: CDR1 SGHTA and CDR2 FQGTGA. The CDR3 sequence is 13 residues long. The CDR3 region is CASSLNGPREQFF. CDR3 in DNA: TGTGCCAGCAGCTTAAACGGTCCCCGGGAGCAGTTCTTC. The full variable domain, rest sourced from reference TRBV7-3 and TRBJ2-1, is GAGVSQTPSNKVTEKGKYVELRCDPISGHTALYWYRQSLGQGPEFLIYFQGTGAADDSGLPNDRFFAVRPEGSVSTLKIQRTERGDSAVYLCASSLNGPREQFFGPGTRLTVL.

The chain uses TRBV13 and TRBJ2-1; D is perhaps TRBD1 (6 bases). Between the trimmed V and J ends, which lost 5 bases and 4 bases, there was a span of 12 bases. The germline V gene has CDR1 PRHDT and CDR2 FYEKMQ (reference sequence). The CDR3 contains 14 residues. The CDR3 DNA reads TGTGCCAGCAGCCCCAGGGGTCAGTACAATGAGCAGTTCTTC. This codes for CASSPRGQYNEQFF.

The rearrangement uses TRBV28 and TRBJ2-2, with 16 nucleotides matching TRBD2. After removal of 6 bases from V and 6 bases from J, the junction contained 4 bases not matched to a gene. The CDR3 runs 16 residues. The germline CDR1 and CDR2 sequences are MDHEN and SYDVKM. The CDR3 DNA sequence: TGTGCCAGCAGACATGGGACTAGCGGGAGGGCCGGGGAGCTGTTTTTT. Translating gives CASRHGTSGRAGELFF.

The V call is TRBV3-1 (or the pseudogene TRBV3-2), the J call TRBJ2-5; weak D call: TRBD1 (6 bases). Trimming removed 2 bases at V and 5 bases at J, with 9 bases between. Germline loops: CDR1 LGHDT, CDR2 YNNKEL (reference sequence). CDR3 length: 13 residues. CDR3 region: CASSQTGTETQYF. The CDR3 DNA reads TGTGCCAGCAGCCAAACAGGGACCGAGACCCAGTACTTC.

This clone was seen only once. The rearrangement joins TRBV11-1 to TRBJ1-2, with D maybe TRBD1 (6 bases). The length of the CDR3 is 13 residues. V was shortened by 5 bases and J by 8 bases, with 15 bases between the two germline ends. Per the germline V gene, CDR1 is SGHAT and CDR2 is FQDESV (reference sequence). As DNA, the CDR3 is TGTGCCAGCAGCCCCAGGGGCGCTCGAGGCTACACCTTC. It specifies CASSPRGARGYTF.

The chain carries TRBV28 and TRBJ1-1; TRBD1 matches at 7 bases. Germline assignment: CDR1 MDHEN and CDR2 SYDVKM. The CDR3 runs 11 residues. The V gene end was trimmed by 6 bases and the J gene end by 10 bases; junction bases not matched to a gene: 5. CDR3 region: CASRAGGRAFF. As DNA, the CDR3 is TGTGCCAGCAGGGCAGGGGGACGAGCTTTCTTT.

The chain recombines TRBV9 with TRBJ2-5; TRBD2 agrees at 8 bases. The V segment lost 6 bases and the J segment 5 bases; nucleotides outside the gene matches: 6. The CDR3 is 13 residues long. Germline CDR1 and CDR2: SGDLS and YYNGEE. The DNA of the CDR3 is TGTGCCAGCACCCCGAGCGGGAGTGAGACCCAGTACTTC. Its protein is CASTPSGSETQYF. The complete variable domain, with remaining parts taken from reference TRBV9 and TRBJ2-5, reads DSGVTQTPKHLITATGQRVTLRCSPRSGDLSVYWYQQSLDQGLQFLIQYYNGEERAKGNILERFSAQQFPDLHSELNLSSLELGDSALYFCASTPSGSETQYFGPGTRLLVL.

This chain joins TRBV5-1 and TRBJ1-2; 9 positions agree with TRBD1. Germline V lookup: CDR1 SGHRS, CDR2 YFSETQ. Trimming took 4 bases from V and 2 from J; bases not matched to a gene: 3. CDR3 length: 14 residues. CDR3 sequence (DNA): TGCGCCAGCAGCACTACAGGGGGCAACTATGGCTACACCTTC. This encodes CASSTTGGNYGYTF.